This T cell receptor (beta chain) stems from a study of blood T cell repertoires in COVID-19. Study in general: Sources were T cells, B-cell-depleted T cells, or PBMCs; the material itself was cDNA or gDNA.

Authors' data handling: Reference gene primer amplification yielded estimated nucleated cell counts. Profiling relied on immunoSEQ multiplex PCR, and the TCRdb table lists in-frame clones only, not all of them. The V and J calls and clone size come from that table; D and trimming were worked out from the DNA. The sample has tens of thousands of clones; 90% are singletons. The ends lost 0 bases at V and 5 bases at J; junction bases unmatched: 16. Germline CDR1 is MGHRA and CDR2 is YSYEKL. This CDR3 is 20 amino acids long. The sequenced sample consisted of peripheral blood. The origin of this receptor is a human donor in a cohort sampled during active COVID-19. The V and J genes are TRBV4-1 and TRBJ2-3, with TRBD2 identical over 11 bases. CDR3 sequence (DNA): TGCGCCAGCAGCCAAGATTCGGGACATAGCGGGAGGGCCGGTGAAGATACGCAGTATTTT. This encodes CASSQDSGHSGRAGEDTQYF.